This TCR beta chain emerged from a study of blood T cell repertoires in COVID-19. Study details: Sources were T cells, B-cell-depleted T cells, or PBMCs; the material itself was cDNA or gDNA.

This clone showed up just a few times. Clones were sequenced by immunoSEQ multiplex PCR, and TCRdb holds only the in-frame ones, with some missing. The data contain 210,000 or so clones, about 85% of them singletons. CDR3 length: 15 residues. Germline values: CDR1 SGHRS, CDR2 YFSETQ. V dropped 4 bases and J dropped 9 bases, with 22 bases sitting between them. The chain combines TRBV5-1 with TRBJ2-5, with TRBD2 as a possible D gene (6 bases). The sequence was collected from a woman older than 75 with active or convalescent COVID-19. The sample consisted of peripheral blood. CDR3 nucleotides: TGCGCCAGCAGCCTTTTGGTGGATGTGACGGGGGCCCAGTACTTC. Its translation: CASSLLVDVTGAQYF.